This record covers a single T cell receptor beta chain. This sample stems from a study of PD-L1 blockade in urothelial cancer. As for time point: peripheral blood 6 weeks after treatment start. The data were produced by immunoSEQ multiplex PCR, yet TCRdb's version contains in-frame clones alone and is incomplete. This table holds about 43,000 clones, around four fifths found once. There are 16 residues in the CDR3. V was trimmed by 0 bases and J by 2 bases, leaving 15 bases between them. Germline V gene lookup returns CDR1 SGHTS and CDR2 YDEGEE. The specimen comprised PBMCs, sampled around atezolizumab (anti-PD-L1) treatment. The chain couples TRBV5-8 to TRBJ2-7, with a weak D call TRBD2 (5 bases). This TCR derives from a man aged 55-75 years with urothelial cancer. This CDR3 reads CASSLVLAAEPYEQYF. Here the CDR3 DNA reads TGTGCCAGCAGCTTGGTCCTAGCCGCTGAGCCCTACGAGCAGTACTTC. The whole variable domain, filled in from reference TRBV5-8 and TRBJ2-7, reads EAGVTQSPTHLIKTRGQQATLRCSPISGHTSVYWYQQALGLGLQFLLWYDEGEERNRGNFPPRFSGRQFPNYSSELNVNALELEDSALYLCASSLVLAAEPYEQYFGPGTRLTVT.